This TCR beta chain came from a study of PD-1 blockade in classical Hodgkin lymphoma. The assay was immunoSEQ multiplex PCR, and TCRdb's table has in-frame clones only and misses some. The sample contains some 20,000 clones, more than 75% of which appear only once. Germline V gene sequence: CDR1 SGHAT, CDR2 FQNNGV. The junction had 13 bases not matched to a gene; V was cut back by 5 bases and J by 1 base. The CDR3 runs to 18 residues. Time point meaning: cycle 4 day 1 (C4D1), after 6 weeks of nivolumab. Each patient relapsed following autologous stem cell transplantation, and prior brentuximab vedotin exposure differed.

This chain links TRBV11-2 with TRBJ2-3; 9 bases fit TRBD2. The material was peripheral blood mononuclear cells (PBMCs), obtained before the fourth cycle of nivolumab. The source is a human donor with classical Hodgkin lymphoma. The DNA for the CDR3 is TGTGCCAGCAGCCCTAGGCCCGCCTTAGCGGGGGGCACAGATACGCAGTATTTT. It encodes CASSPRPALAGGTDTQYF.